These 18 T cell receptor beta chains originate from one sample sequenced in a study of cytomegalovirus exposure and HLA in healthy donors. In the PCR, 60 Vbeta and 13 Jbeta primers were used. Sequencing used immunoSEQ multiplex PCR; TCRdb keeps in-frame clones, though not all of them. The sample yields fewer than 180,000 clones, 79% seen once. Input material: PBMCs. Receptor source: a man in his forties or fifties in good health and CMV-seropositive.

This clone was seen a handful of times. Possible read error: a much larger clone is one base away. J is TRBJ2-1 and V is TRBV30; TRBD2 matches 7 bases. The CDR3 spans 12 residues. Germline V gives CDR1 GTSNPN, CDR2 SVGIG (reference sequence). The V segment lost 5 bases and the J segment 8 bases; nucleotides outside the gene matches: 6. CDR3 DNA: TGTGCCTGGGCCTCCGCGGGGGATGAGCAGTTCTTC. Translating it yields CAWASAGDEQFF. The full variable domain, completed using reference TRBV30 and TRBJ2-1, is SQTIHQWPATLVQPVGSPLSLECTVEGTSNPNLYWYRQAAGRGLQLLFYSVGIGQISSEVPQNLSASRPQDRQFILSSKKLLLSDSGFYLCAWASAGDEQFFGPGTRLTVL.

The V gene is TRBV15, the J gene TRBJ2-3; TRBD1 might be the D (6 bases). V was shortened by 0 bases and J by 1 base, with 8 bases between the two germline ends. Germline V gene sequence: CDR1 LNHNV, CDR2 YYDKDF (reference sequence). The CDR3 consists of 15 residues. The CDR3: CATSREQGRTDTQYF. CDR3 DNA: TGTGCCACCAGCAGAGAACAGGGTCGCACAGATACGCAGTATTTT.

The V gene is TRBV27, the J gene TRBJ2-1, with 8 bases aligning to TRBD2. The CDR3 length is 15 residues. Germline V gene lookup returns CDR1 MNHEY and CDR2 SMNVEV (reference sequence). V lost 6 bases to trimming and J lost 7 bases; unmatched junction nucleotides: 11. CDR3 sequence: CASSPGRGRRNEQFF. CDR3 nucleotide sequence: TGTGCCAGCAGCCCCGGGCGCGGGAGGCGAAATGAGCAGTTCTTC.

The chain has TRBV27 and TRBJ2-2, with no clear D. The CDR3 has 12 residues. Germline assignment: CDR1 MNHEY and CDR2 SMNVEV (reference sequence). V was shortened by 2 bases and J by 5 bases, with 3 bases between the two germline ends. Here the CDR3 DNA reads TGTGCCAGCAGTTTACTAACCGGGGAGCTGTTTTTT. Its protein product is CASSLLTGELFF.

The rearrangement links TRBV6-1 to TRBJ1-2; tentative D call: TRBD1 (6 bases). V lost 1 base to trimming and J lost 3 bases, with 9 bases between them. From germline, CDR1 is MNHNS and CDR2 SASEGT. The CDR3 spans 14 residues. DNA for the CDR3: TGTGCCAGCAGTGAAGGGACAGATTACTATGGCTACACCTTC. Its translation: CASSEGTDYYGYTF.

This clone appeared a single time. This specimen includes other DNA sequences encoding the same CDR3. The V and J genes are TRBV18 and TRBJ1-5, with 7 positions matching TRBD1. Germline CDR1 KGHSH, CDR2 LQKENI. CDR3 length: 14 residues. V lost 3 bases to trimming and J lost 6 bases; unmatched junction nucleotides: 5. This CDR3 is CASSPRTGVQPQHF. Here the CDR3 DNA reads TGTGCCAGCTCACCGCGTACAGGGGTTCAGCCCCAGCATTTT.

This chain connects TRBV7-8 to TRBJ2-7; D remains ambiguous. With 5 bases removed from V and 6 bases from J, the gap between germline ends came to 8 bases. Germline lookup yields CDR1 SGHVS and CDR2 FQNEAQ. This CDR3 spans 11 amino acids. In nucleotides, the CDR3 is TGTGCCAGCAGCGTTCTAGGCGAGCAGTACTTC. As protein: CASSVLGEQYF.

There are a few counts of this clone. The chain recombines TRBV11-2 with TRBJ2-5; a possible D gene is TRBD1 (5 bases). The CDR3 sequence is 13 residues long. Deletions cut 4 bases from V and 9 bases from J, with 15 bases between. Germline V gene sequence: CDR1 SGHAT, CDR2 FQNNGV. The DNA for the CDR3 is TGTGCCAGCAGCTCGGCCAGGGTCACCCCCCAGTACTTC. It specifies CASSSARVTPQYF.

This sequence joins TRBV15 and TRBJ2-7; no firm D call. Germline V gives CDR1 LNHNV, CDR2 YYDKDF (reference sequence). The CDR3 is 13 amino acids. Deletions cut 0 bases from V and 4 bases from J, with 7 bases between. The DNA of the CDR3 is TGTGCCACCAGCAGAGATACGGAGTACGAGCAGTACTTC. Its translation: CATSRDTEYEQYF.

The rearrangement joins TRBV2 to TRBJ2-7; 10 bases fit TRBD2. Germline trimming cut 4 bases from V and 2 bases from J; bases unmatched to any gene: 5. Germline CDR1 reads SNHLY; CDR2 reads FYNNEI. The CDR3 runs to 15 residues. The CDR3: CASSAQLAGTYEQYF. The CDR3 DNA follows: TGTGCCAGCAGTGCTCAACTAGCGGGGACCTACGAGCAGTACTTC.

This clone appeared a single time. CDR3 amino acids: CASSGRTSLWDLSYNEQFF. The CDR3 DNA reads as TGTGCCAGCAGCGGTCGGACTAGCCTTTGGGATCTCTCCTACAATGAGCAGTTCTTC. V usage is TRBV9 and J usage is TRBJ2-1; 8 nucleotides match TRBD2. The V and J ends lost 3 bases and 0 bases, in that order; junction bases with no gene match: 14. This CDR3 has 19 residues. CDR1 is SGDLS, CDR2 YYNGEE, per germline.

This clone was seen just once. This rearrangement joins TRBV19 to TRBJ2-7; D gene unclear. Germline loops: CDR1 LNHDA, CDR2 SQIVND (reference sequence). V shed 1 base and J shed 3 bases, with 10 bases lying between them. The CDR3 spans 14 residues. The CDR3 coding sequence is TGTGCCAGTAGTATAGGCAGGTTAAACTACGAGCAGTACTTC. It yields the protein CASSIGRLNYEQYF.

The genes are TRBV20-1 and TRBJ1-2; D might be TRBD1 (5 bases). The ends were cut back, 6 bases at V and 8 bases at J, with 13 bases in the middle. From germline, CDR1 is DFQATT and CDR2 SNEGSKA (reference sequence). The CDR3 runs 11 residues. DNA for the CDR3: TGCAGTGCGATGGGGCTTCGGGGCTACACCTTC. Its translation is CSAMGLRGYTF.

J is TRBJ1-2 and V is TRBV15; D gene unclear. Germline V gene sequence: CDR1 LNHNV, CDR2 YYDKDF (reference sequence). This CDR3 is 13 amino acids long. The ends were cut back, 6 bases at V and 2 bases at J, with 10 bases in the middle. CDR3 in amino acids: CATRIRGNYGYTF. The CDR3 DNA is TGTGCCACCAGGATAAGAGGGAACTATGGCTACACCTTC.

The V gene is TRBV7-9, the J gene TRBJ1-5; tentatively, D is TRBD1 (5 bases). CDR3 length: 12 amino acids. Trimming stripped 4 bases from V and 9 bases from J, with 10 bases between. CDR1 and CDR2 (germline): SEHNR, FQNEAQ (reference sequence). The CDR3: CASSYTQGPQHF. The CDR3 DNA sequence: TGTGCCAGCAGCTACACCCAGGGGCCCCAGCATTTT.

This rearrangement joins TRBV18 to TRBJ2-1; no definite D call. Germline V gene data show CDR1 as KGHSH and CDR2 as LQKENI. Trimming stripped 6 bases from V and 6 bases from J, with 9 bases between. The CDR3 spans 12 residues. CDR3 sequence: CASSSSSNEQFF. CDR3 nucleotides: TGTGCCAGCTCCTCGAGCTCCAATGAGCAGTTCTTC.

The rearrangement joins TRBV5-4 to TRBJ2-6; D not certain. V was shortened by 0 bases and J by 4 bases, with 8 bases between the two germline ends. CDR1 and CDR2 from the germline V gene are SGHNT and YYREEE (reference sequence). The CDR3 is 15 residues long. The CDR3 nucleotides are TGTGCCAGCAGCTTGGATTTCTCGGGGGCCAACGTCCTGACTTTC. Translated: CASSLDFSGANVLTF.

V and J are TRBV5-5 and TRBJ2-7, with 8 positions matching TRBD1. V dropped 5 bases and J dropped 3; count of bases not matched to a gene: 7. Germline CDR1 is SGHKS and CDR2 is YYEKEE (reference sequence). The CDR3 runs to 14 residues. The CDR3, as DNA: TGTGCCAGCAGACGCGGACAGGGACACTACGAGCAGTACTTC. The encoded protein is CASRRGQGHYEQYF.